These T cell receptor beta chains were read from a single sample in a study of cytomegalovirus exposure and HLA in healthy donors. Only in-frame clones appear in the TCRdb table, and some are missing; sequencing was by immunoSEQ multiplex PCR. Of about 150,000 clones in the sample, 70% to 80% were seen once. Sequencing was done on a sample of PBMCs. The receptor source for this set is a female donor in good health and CMV-seropositive. CDR3s include the opening cysteine and the closing phenylalanine or tryptophan. Each record gives: D gene, V gene, clone size, J gene, CDR3 DNA, CDR3 protein. The D gene is left open where the match is weak. Where a row states a size, it is once, few, many or the class of an expanded clone; other rows omit it.

D gene: .
V gene: TRBV6-5
clone size: .
J gene: TRBJ1-2
CDR3 DNA: TGTGCCAGCAGTAACCCGGGGGGACGAAATGGCTACACCTTC
CDR3 protein: CASSNPGGRNGYTF

D gene: .
V gene: TRBV14
clone size: .
J gene: TRBJ2-1
CDR3 DNA: TGTGCCAGCAGCCTCAAGATCGGCAGGCGCGAGAATGAGCAGTTCTTC
CDR3 protein: CASSLKIGRRENEQFF

D gene: .
V gene: TRBV5-1
clone size: .
J gene: TRBJ2-2
CDR3 DNA: TGCGCCAGCAGCCTAAACACCGGGGAGCTGTTTTTT
CDR3 protein: CASSLNTGELFF

D gene: TRBD1
V gene: TRBV10-2
clone size: .
J gene: TRBJ2-3
CDR3 DNA: TGCGCCAGCCGCGGGACAGGGGGCGCGGCAGATACGCAGTATTTT
CDR3 protein: CASRGTGGAADTQYF

D gene: .
V gene: TRBV6-5
clone size: once
J gene: TRBJ1-2
CDR3 DNA: TGTGCCAGCAGAAGCGGGGGCTCTAACTATGGCTACACCTTC
CDR3 protein: CASRSGGSNYGYTF

D gene: TRBD1
V gene: TRBV2
clone size: .
J gene: TRBJ2-7
CDR3 DNA: TGTGCCAGCAACGGACAGGGGTCAGTCTACGAGCAGTACTTC
CDR3 protein: CASNGQGSVYEQYF

D gene: TRBD1
V gene: TRBV4-1
clone size: .
J gene: TRBJ2-7
CDR3 DNA: TGCTCCAGCAGTCTCGGACAGGGATCTTACGAGCAGTACTTC
CDR3 protein: CSSSLGQGSYEQYF

D gene: TRBD1
V gene: TRBV25-1
clone size: .
J gene: TRBJ2-7
CDR3 DNA: TGTGCCAGCAGTGACGAGACAGGGGTTTACGAGCAGTACTTC
CDR3 protein: CASSDETGVYEQYF

D gene: TRBD1
V gene: TRBV5-4
clone size: .
J gene: TRBJ2-2
CDR3 DNA: TGTGCCAGCAGCTCGCCGGGACAGGCCACCGGGGAGCTGTTTTTT
CDR3 protein: CASSSPGQATGELFF

D gene: TRBD1
V gene: TRBV6-1
clone size: .
J gene: TRBJ2-5
CDR3 DNA: TGTGCCAGCAGTGAAGAGCTGGACAGGGCTCAAGAGACCCAGTACTTC
CDR3 protein: CASSEELDRAQETQYF

D gene: TRBD1
V gene: TRBV10-3
clone size: .
J gene: TRBJ1-2
CDR3 DNA: TGTGCCACTCGTCCCTCACAGGGGGCGCGTATTGACAGCTATGGCTACCCCTTC
CDR3 protein: CATRPSQGARIDSYGYPF

D gene: .
V gene: TRBV6-4
clone size: .
J gene: TRBJ2-3
CDR3 DNA: TGTGCCAGCAGTCGGGACTCCACAGATACGCAGTATTTT
CDR3 protein: CASSRDSTDTQYF

D gene: TRBD2
V gene: TRBV10-3
clone size: .
J gene: TRBJ2-4
CDR3 DNA: TGTGCCATCAGTGAGTCCACTAGCGGTGACAAAAACATTCAGTACTTC
CDR3 protein: CAISESTSGDKNIQYF

D gene: TRBD1
V gene: TRBV7-9
clone size: .
J gene: TRBJ2-4
CDR3 DNA: TGTGCCAGCAGCGCAGACAGGGTTCGGGCCAAAAACATTCAGTACTTC
CDR3 protein: CASSADRVRAKNIQYF

D gene: TRBD2
V gene: TRBV18
clone size: .
J gene: TRBJ2-1
CDR3 DNA: TGTGCCAGCTTCCCGACTAGCGGGAGACATGAGCAGTTCTTC
CDR3 protein: CASFPTSGRHEQFF

D gene: TRBD1
V gene: TRBV5-5
clone size: .
J gene: TRBJ2-7
CDR3 DNA: TGTGCCAGCAGCCAATCAACAGGGGATCACTACGAGCAGTACTTC
CDR3 protein: CASSQSTGDHYEQYF

D gene: TRBD1
V gene: TRBV9
clone size: .
J gene: TRBJ2-2
CDR3 DNA: TGTGCCAGCACAGGGGGGAACACCGGGGAGCTGTTTTTT
CDR3 protein: CASTGGNTGELFF

D gene: .
V gene: TRBV18
clone size: .
J gene: TRBJ2-7
CDR3 DNA: TGTGCCAGCCGCAAGACAATATCCGGCGAGCAGTACTTC
CDR3 protein: CASRKTISGEQYF